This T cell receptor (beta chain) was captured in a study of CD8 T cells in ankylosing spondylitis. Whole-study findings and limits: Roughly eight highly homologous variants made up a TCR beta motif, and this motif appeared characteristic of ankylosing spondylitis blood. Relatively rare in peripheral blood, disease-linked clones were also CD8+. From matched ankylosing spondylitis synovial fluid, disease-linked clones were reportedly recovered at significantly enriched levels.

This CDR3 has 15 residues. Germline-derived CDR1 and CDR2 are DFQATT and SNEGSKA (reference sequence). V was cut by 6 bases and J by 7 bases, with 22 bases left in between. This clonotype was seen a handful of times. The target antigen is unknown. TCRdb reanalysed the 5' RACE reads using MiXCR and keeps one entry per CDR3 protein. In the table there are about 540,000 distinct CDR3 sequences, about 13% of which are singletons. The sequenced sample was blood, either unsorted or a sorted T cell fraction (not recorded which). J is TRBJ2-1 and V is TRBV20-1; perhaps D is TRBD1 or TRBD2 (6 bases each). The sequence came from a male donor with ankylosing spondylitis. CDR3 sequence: CSAHGGSRGRNEQFF. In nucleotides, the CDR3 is TGCAGTGCCCACGGGGGATCCAGGGGCCGGAATGAGCAGTTCTTC.